A selection of T cell receptor beta chains follows, all from one sample in a study of radiotherapy plus CTLA-4 blockade in lung cancer. The protocol was immunoSEQ multiplex PCR, while the TCRdb copy is restricted to in-frame clones and leaves out a portion. The sample lists approximately 25,000 clones, approximately 70% occurring once. The starting material was peripheral blood, obtained from a patient treated with radiotherapy plus ipilimumab. The origin of the receptors is a human donor with non-small cell lung cancer who had stable disease on radiotherapy plus ipilimumab. The CDR3 runs from the conserved cysteine through the conserved F or W. D genes are given only for firm matches. Some rows have no size entry. The others give once, few or many, or a class for an expanded clone.

d_call	v_call	clone_size	j_call	cdr3_nt	cdr3_aa
TRBD2	TRBV7-8	.	TRBJ2-1	TGTGCCAGCAGCTTACCCCGCCGGACTAGCCGAGGACATGAGCAGTTCTTC	CASSLPRRTSRGHEQFF
TRBD1	TRBV7-6	.	TRBJ2-4	TGTGCCAGCAGCTTAGGACAGGGGCCAAACATTCAGTACTTC	CASSLGQGPNIQYF
TRBD2	TRBV19	few	TRBJ2-5	TGTGCCAGTAGTATCGGGGGTGCGGGAGAAGAGACCCAGTACTTC	CASSIGGAGEETQYF
.	TRBV29-1	.	TRBJ1-3	TGCAGCGTTAAGGGACACGGAGACACCATATATTTT	CSVKGHGDTIYF
.	TRBV2	few	TRBJ2-1	TGTGCCAGCAGTGAAGTAGCTGAGCAGTTCTTC	CASSEVAEQFF
TRBD1	TRBV14	few	TRBJ1-4	TGTGCCAGCAGCTCCCGGACAGGGCTAAACGAAAAACTGTTTTTT	CASSSRTGLNEKLFF
TRBD2	TRBV9	.	TRBJ2-7	TGTGCCAGCAGCATCCAGACTAGCGGGATCGGTGAGCAGTACTTC	CASSIQTSGIGEQYF
TRBD2	TRBV5-1	.	TRBJ2-3	TGCGCCAGCAAGCGGGGGCAGACCCAAGATACGCAGTATTTT	CASKRGQTQDTQYF
.	TRBV7-2	.	TRBJ2-1	TGTGCCAGCAGCTTAGATTTCCTCCAGTCGAATGAGCAGTTCTTC	CASSLDFLQSNEQFF
TRBD1	TRBV27	.	TRBJ2-7	TGTGCCAGCAGTTTGGGGACAGGGCTCGAGCAGTACTTC	CASSLGTGLEQYF